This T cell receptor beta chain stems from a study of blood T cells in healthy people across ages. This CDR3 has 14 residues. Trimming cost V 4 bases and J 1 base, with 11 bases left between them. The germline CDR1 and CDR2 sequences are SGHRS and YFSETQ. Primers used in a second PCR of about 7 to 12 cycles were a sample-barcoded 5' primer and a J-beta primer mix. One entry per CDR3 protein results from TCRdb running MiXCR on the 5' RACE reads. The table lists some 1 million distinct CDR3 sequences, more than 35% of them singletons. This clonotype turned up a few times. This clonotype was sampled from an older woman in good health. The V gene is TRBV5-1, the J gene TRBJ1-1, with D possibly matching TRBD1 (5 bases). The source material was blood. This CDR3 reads CASSPDTGNTEAFF. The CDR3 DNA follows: TGCGCCAGCAGCCCGGACACGGGGAACACTGAAGCTTTCTTT.